The present entry profiles one TCR beta chain with its context. The entry originates in a study of blood T cell repertoires in COVID-19. Assay used: immunoSEQ multiplex PCR; TCRdb lists only in-frame clones, some missing. This sample has about 320,000 clones, with around nine tenths found just once. The sample comprised PBMCs or T cells enriched from blood (not recorded which). The clonotype was recovered from a woman aged 25 to 39 who had been exposed to COVID-19.

The CDR3 DNA reads TGTGCCAGCAGGTCGACAGGGGGCCACACTGAAGCTTTCTTT. Amino acids: CASRSTGGHTEAFF. The chain carries TRBV5-4 and TRBJ1-1; 10 bases align to TRBD1. The CDR3 is 14 amino acids. Trimming removed 5 bases from V and 3 bases from J; junction bases left unmatched: 4. Germline assignment: CDR1 SGHNT and CDR2 YYREEE (reference sequence).